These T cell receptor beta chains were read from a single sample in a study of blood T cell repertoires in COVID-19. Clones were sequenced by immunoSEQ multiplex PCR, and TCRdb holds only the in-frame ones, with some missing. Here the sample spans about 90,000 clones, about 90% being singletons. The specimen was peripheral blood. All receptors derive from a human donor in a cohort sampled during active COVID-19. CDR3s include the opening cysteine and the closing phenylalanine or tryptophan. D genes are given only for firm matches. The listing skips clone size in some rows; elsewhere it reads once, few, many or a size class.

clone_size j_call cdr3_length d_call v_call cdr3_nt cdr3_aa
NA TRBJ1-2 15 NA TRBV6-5 TGTGCCAGCAGTTACGACACCGACACTCTCTATGGCTACACCTTC CASSYDTDTLYGYTF
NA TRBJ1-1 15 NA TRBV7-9 TGTGCCAGCACCCCTTTTGGGCGCATGAACACTGAAGCTTTCTTT CASTPFGRMNTEAFF
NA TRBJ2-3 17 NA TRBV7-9 TGTGCCAGCAGCACCGGACGGGATCTGCTTAGCACAGATACGCAGTATTTT CASSTGRDLLSTDTQYF
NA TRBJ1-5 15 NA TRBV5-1 TGCGCCAGCAGCCCGGTCGGGGGAGGAAATCAGCCCCAGCATTTT CASSPVGGGNQPQHF
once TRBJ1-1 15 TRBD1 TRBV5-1 TGCGCCAGCAGCAGGACAGGGGCGGAGAACACTGAAGCTTTCTTT CASSRTGAENTEAFF
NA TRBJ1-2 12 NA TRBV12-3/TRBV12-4 TGTGCCAGCAGTTTTGGGGGGAGCGGCTACACCTTC CASSFGGSGYTF
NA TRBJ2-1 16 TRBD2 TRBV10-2 TGCGCCAGCAGTGAGTCGGCGGGGGTGGTTTACAATGAGCAGTTCTTC CASSESAGVVYNEQFF
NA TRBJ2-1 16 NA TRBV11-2 TGTGCCAGCAGCCAAAATGGCGTACAGACCTACAATGAGCAGTTCTTC CASSQNGVQTYNEQFF
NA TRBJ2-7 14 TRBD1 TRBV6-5 TGTGCCAGCAGTTTGACAGGGGGCTCTGGCGAGCAGTACTTC CASSLTGGSGEQYF
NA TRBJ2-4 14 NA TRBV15 TGTGCCACCAGCAGAGATAGGGCGGGGAACATTCAGTACTTC CATSRDRAGNIQYF
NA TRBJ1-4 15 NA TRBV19 TGTGCCAGTAGTTGGCTTACAGTCACGAATGAAAAACTGTTTTTT CASSWLTVTNEKLFF
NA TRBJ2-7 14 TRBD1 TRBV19 TGTGCCAGTAGTACTCGACAGGGGGCGGGCGAGCAGTACTTC CASSTRQGAGEQYF
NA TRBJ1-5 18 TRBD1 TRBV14 TGTGCCAGCAGCCAGGACAGGGTGAGGGCATATAGCAATCAGCCCCAGCATTTT CASSQDRVRAYSNQPQHF
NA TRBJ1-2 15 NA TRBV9 TGTGCCAGCAGCCCTAGCGGGTCGTTTAACTATGGCTACACCTTC CASSPSGSFNYGYTF
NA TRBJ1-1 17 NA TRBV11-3 TGTGCCAGCAGCTCAGACCTACGGGGACACGGCGGCGCTGAAGCTTTCTTT CASSSDLRGHGGAEAFF
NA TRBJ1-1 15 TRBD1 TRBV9 TGTGCCAGCAGCGCCCCGGGACAGGGTGACACTGAAGCTTTCTTT CASSAPGQGDTEAFF
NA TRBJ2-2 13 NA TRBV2 TGTGCCAGCAGCGCTAGTCAAACCGGGGAGCTGTTTTTT CASSASQTGELFF
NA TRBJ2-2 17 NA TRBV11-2 TGTGCCAGCAGCTTAGTCTCGCGCGGGATGAACACCGGGGAGCTGTTTTTT CASSLVSRGMNTGELFF
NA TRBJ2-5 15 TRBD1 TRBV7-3 TGTGCCAGCAGCCCTACAGGGGGCCTTAGAGAGACCCAGTACTTC CASSPTGGLRETQYF
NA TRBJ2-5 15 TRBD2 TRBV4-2 TGTGCCAGCAGCCAAGGTCTAGCGGGGAAAGAGACCCAGTACTTC CASSQGLAGKETQYF
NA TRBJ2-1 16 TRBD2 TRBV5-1 TGCGCCAGCAGCTTACTAGCGGGGGGTACGCACGGTGAGCAGTTCTTC CASSLLAGGTHGEQFF
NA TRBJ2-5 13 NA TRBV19 TGTGCCAGTAGTATGGTGGGAGCGGAGACCCAGTACTTC CASSMVGAETQYF
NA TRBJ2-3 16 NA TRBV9 TGTGCCAGCAGCCCTAGAATGGAGCGCGTGACAGATACGCAGTATTTT CASSPRMERVTDTQYF
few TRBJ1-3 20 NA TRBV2 TGTGCCAGCATAAGAAGGGATCTGATCGGGGTCAGTAACTCTGGAAACACCATATATTTT CASIRRDLIGVSNSGNTIYF
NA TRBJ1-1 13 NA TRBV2 TGTGCCAGCATTGCAGAACTGAACACTGAAGCTTTCTTT CASIAELNTEAFF
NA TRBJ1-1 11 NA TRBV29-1 TGCAGCGTTGGACAGGCCCCTGAAGCTTTCTTT CSVGQAPEAFF
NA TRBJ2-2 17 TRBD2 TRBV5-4 TGTGCCAGCAGTGTGTGGGGACTAGCGCAATTTGCCGGGGAGCTGTTTTTT CASSVWGLAQFAGELFF
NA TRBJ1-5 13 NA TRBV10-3 TGTGCCATCAGTGCGGGGGGGGGACAGCCCCAGCATTTT CAISAGGGQPQHF
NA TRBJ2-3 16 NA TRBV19 TGTGCCAGTAGCAAGTACCGGGACACGTACACAGATACGCAGTATTTT CASSKYRDTYTDTQYF
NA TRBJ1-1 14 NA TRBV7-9 TGTGCCAGCAGCTCAACAGGGTTGGGCACTGAAGCTTTCTTT CASSSTGLGTEAFF
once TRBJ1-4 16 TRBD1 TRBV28 TGTGCCAGCAGTTCCCTTGGACAGGGGGGAAAAGAAAAACTGTTTTTT CASSSLGQGGKEKLFF
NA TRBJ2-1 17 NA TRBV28 NA CASVRFGGQGATDEQFF
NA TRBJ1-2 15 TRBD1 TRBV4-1 TGCGCCAGCAGACCCGGGACAGGGTTTAACTATGGCTACACCTTC CASRPGTGFNYGYTF
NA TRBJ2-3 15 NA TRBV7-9 TGTGCCAGCAGTTACGCCGGGACTAGCACAGATACGCAGTATTTT CASSYAGTSTDTQYF
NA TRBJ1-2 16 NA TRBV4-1 TGCGCCAGCAGCCAAGAAATAGCCGGCCTCCGATATGGCTACACCTTC CASSQEIAGLRYGYTF
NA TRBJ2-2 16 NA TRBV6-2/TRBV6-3 TGTGCCAGCAGTTACTCCTCCGGAGGGTACACCGGGGAGCTGTTTTTT CASSYSSGGYTGELFF
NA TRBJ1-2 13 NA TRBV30 TGTGCCTGGAGTAGGTCAGGGTCGCGGGGCTACACCTTC CAWSRSGSRGYTF
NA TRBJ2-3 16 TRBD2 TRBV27 TGTGCCAGCAGTAAATATGCGGGGGGGCGCACAGATACGCAGTATTTT CASSKYAGGRTDTQYF
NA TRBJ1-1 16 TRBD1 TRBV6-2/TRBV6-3 TGTGCCAGCAGTTACACAGGGGGCGGGTTATCGGCTGAAGCTTTCTTT CASSYTGGGLSAEAFF